Following are 22 T cell receptor beta chains from one sample sequenced in a study of T cell responses to AZD1222 COVID-19 vaccine. The method was immunoSEQ multiplex PCR; TCRdb's version includes in-frame clones alone and lacks a portion of them. The sample lists some 130,000 clones; about 91% were seen once. The sequences come from peripheral blood, collected 28 days after the second AZD1222 dose. The receptors were sampled from an adult who received the AZD1222 COVID-19 vaccine.

This clone is a singleton in its sample. The chain recombines TRBV9 with TRBJ1-2; 9 bases agree with TRBD1. V lost 1 base to trimming and J lost 4 bases; unmatched junction nucleotides: 17. Germline CDR1 reads SGDLS; CDR2 reads YYNGEE. This CDR3 has 19 amino acids. The CDR3 DNA reads as TGTGCCAGCAGCGTAAGCCCCCGGGACAGGGAAAGTCTAGGCTATGGCTACACCTTC. Translating it yields CASSVSPRDRESLGYGYTF.

The chain recombines TRBV3-1 (or the pseudogene TRBV3-2) with TRBJ2-2; 7 positions match TRBD2. V shed 8 bases and J 1 base; nucleotides not matched to a gene: 1. The germline CDR1 and CDR2 sequences are LGHDT and YNNKEL (reference sequence). CDR3 length: 13 residues. CDR3 nucleotides: TGTGCCAGCGGACTAGTGAACACCGGGGAGCTGTTTTTT. Encoded protein: CASGLVNTGELFF.

CDR3 DNA sequence: TGTGCCAGCAGCCCATCGCCAAGCAACACCATATATTTT. Its protein is CASSPSPSNTIYF. The rearrangement links TRBV11-3 to TRBJ1-3, with no clear D. The CDR3 is made up of 13 amino acids. Looked up from germline, CDR1 is SGHNT and CDR2 is YENEEA. Trimming left V 5 bases short and J 7 bases short, with 12 bases between.

This chain links TRBV10-2 with TRBJ1-2; 7 nucleotides align to TRBD1. Germline CDR1 is WSHSY and CDR2 is SAAADI. V dropped 3 bases and J dropped 4; count of bases not matched to a gene: 14. CDR3 length: 17 residues. In DNA, the CDR3 is TGCGCCAGCAGTGAAGGGAGTACAGGGGACTCTCTCTATGGCTACACCTTC. It yields the protein CASSEGSTGDSLYGYTF.

The CDR3 nucleotides are TGTGCCTGGAGCCGACGACAGGGCATCTATGGCTACACCTTC. Protein product: CAWSRRQGIYGYTF. The rearrangement links TRBV30 to TRBJ1-2; TRBD1 matches at 7 bases. The length of the CDR3 is 14 residues. V shed 3 bases and J 4 bases; nucleotides not matched to a gene: 8. Germline V gives CDR1 GTSNPN, CDR2 SVGIG (reference sequence).

The V gene is TRBV18, the J gene TRBJ1-6; TRBD1 is a possible D gene (5 bases). The CDR3 loop spans 15 amino acids. The V end was cut by 1 base, the J end by 5 bases, with 9 bases between. The germline CDR1 and CDR2 sequences are KGHSH and LQKENI. For the CDR3, the DNA is TGTGCCAGCTCACCACAGGCAGGGAATAATTCACCCCTCCACTTT. The encoded protein is CASSPQAGNNSPLHF.

The chain is built from TRBV19 and TRBJ1-5; D is unresolved. Germline CDR1 reads LNHDA; CDR2 reads SQIVND (reference sequence). CDR3 length equals 13 residues. V was trimmed by 5 bases and J by 9 bases, leaving 14 bases between them. The CDR3 loop reads CASSLTPYRPQHF. In nucleotides, the CDR3 is TGTGCCAGTAGTCTTACTCCATATAGGCCCCAGCATTTT. The variable domain in full, with the rest retrieved from reference TRBV19 and TRBJ1-5, is DGGITQSPKYLFRKEGQNVTLSCEQNLNHDAMYWYRQDPGQGLRLIYYSQIVNDFQKGDIAEGYSVSREKKESFPLTVTSAQKNPTAFYLCASSLTPYRPQHFGDGTRLSIL.

This chain connects TRBV7-2 to TRBJ2-3; 8 nucleotides align to TRBD2. The CDR3 runs to 16 residues. The trim removed 2 bases at V and 5 bases at J, leaving 9 bases unmatched. CDR1 is SGHTA and CDR2 is FQGNSA in the germline V gene. In DNA form, the CDR3 reads TGTGCCAGCAGCTTAACGTCGGGGGGGCCGGGAGATACGCAGTATTTT. It translates to CASSLTSGGPGDTQYF.

The rearrangement joins TRBV7-9 to TRBJ1-6; D is unresolved. V lost 5 bases and J 0 bases, leaving 5 bases between the germline ends. The CDR3 has 14 residues. Per the germline V gene, CDR1 is SEHNR and CDR2 is FQNEAQ (reference sequence). The CDR3 loop reads CASSTGSYNSPLHF. CDR3 coding DNA: TGTGCCAGCAGCACCGGCTCCTATAATTCACCCCTCCACTTT.

The chain carries TRBV18 and TRBJ1-1; tentative D call: TRBD1 (6 bases). The CDR3 loop spans 12 amino acids. The germline V gene encodes CDR1 KGHSH and CDR2 LQKENI. Trimming took off 6 bases at V and 8 bases at J, with 13 bases between the two ends. This CDR3 reads CASSPNRVEAFF. DNA of the CDR3: TGTGCCAGCTCCCCCAACAGGGTAGAAGCTTTCTTT.

V is TRBV11-3 and J is TRBJ2-1; 7 bases fit TRBD2. There are 14 residues in the CDR3. Germline V lookup: CDR1 SGHNT, CDR2 YENEEA. After removal of 3 bases from V and 8 bases from J, the junction contained 7 bases not matched to a gene. The CDR3 protein is CASSFGLVSDEQFF. Written as DNA, the CDR3 is TGTGCCAGCAGCTTCGGACTAGTATCTGATGAGCAGTTCTTC. The variable domain in full, with the rest retrieved from reference TRBV11-3 and TRBJ2-1, is EAGVVQSPRYKIIEKKQPVAFWCNPISGHNTLYWYLQNLGQGPELLIRYENEEAVDDSQLPKDRFSAERLKGVDSTLKIQPAELGDSAVYLCASSFGLVSDEQFFGPGTRLTVL.

The chain employs TRBV5-5 and TRBJ1-1, with 8 bases fitting TRBD1. This CDR3 is built from 15 residues. Germline loops: CDR1 SGHKS, CDR2 YYEKEE (reference sequence). V was pared by 2 bases and J by 1 base, with 4 bases of the junction left unmatched. In nucleotides, the CDR3 is TGTGCCAGCAGCTTAGACAGGGGAACGAACACTGAAGCTTTCTTT. This gives the protein CASSLDRGTNTEAFF.

The chain has TRBV7-9 and TRBJ1-1; tentative D call: TRBD1 (6 bases). The germline gives CDR1 SEHNR, CDR2 FQNEAQ (reference sequence). The CDR3 consists of 15 residues. V lost 4 bases, J lost 1 base, and 13 bases lay in between. This CDR3 reads CASSSRTATNTEAFF. The CDR3, as DNA: TGTGCCAGCAGCTCCAGGACAGCGACGAACACTGAAGCTTTCTTT.

J is TRBJ1-3 and V is TRBV27; tentative D call: TRBD1 (6 bases). Germline V gene sequence: CDR1 MNHEY, CDR2 SMNVEV (reference sequence). Trimming removed 7 bases from V and 0 bases from J, with 13 bases in between. This CDR3 is built from 15 residues. The CDR3 DNA is TGTGCCAGCAAAAATAGGGGGGGCTCTGGAAACACCATATATTTT. Protein: CASKNRGGSGNTIYF.

The chain employs TRBV30 and TRBJ1-2, with D unclear. The V and J ends lost 1 base and 4 bases respectively, with 7 bases between them. This CDR3 has 12 residues. Germline V gene lookup returns CDR1 GTSNPN and CDR2 SVGIG (reference sequence). Written as DNA, the CDR3 is TGTGCCTGGAGTGGTGCCGGCTATGGCTACACCTTC. Its protein is CAWSGAGYGYTF.

As regards this clone: The CDR3 carries no conserved terminal phenylalanine or tryptophan, so it likely arises from a read error. Because the CDR3's place on the DNA is in doubt, the DNA is left out and the CDR3 is given as listed by TCRdb. The rearrangement joins TRBV6-5 to TRBJ1-2; the DNA was not used to check the table's D call, TRBD1. Including both end residues, the CDR3 is 13 amino acids long. In germline, CDR1 is MNHEY, CDR2 SVGAGI. This chain's CDR3 is CASSYSGQLIKWV.

The V and J genes are TRBV30 and TRBJ1-1; D is unresolved. Germline V gene data show CDR1 as GTSNPN and CDR2 as SVGIG (reference sequence). V was shortened by 1 base and J by 5 bases, with 14 bases between the two germline ends. The CDR3 length is 14 residues. CDR3: CAWSALGSETEAFF. DNA of the CDR3: TGTGCCTGGAGTGCCCTCGGGTCAGAGACTGAAGCTTTCTTT.

This chain links TRBV29-1 with TRBJ1-1; possibly TRBD1 for D (5 bases). The CDR3 length is 12 residues. Trimming left V 6 bases short and J 4 bases short, with 12 bases between. CDR1 SQVTM and CDR2 ANQGSEA come from the germline V gene. CDR3 protein: CSVDGQGTEAFF. The CDR3 DNA sequence: TGCAGCGTGGATGGCCAGGGCACTGAAGCTTTCTTT.

The chain is built from TRBV30 and TRBJ1-3; 12 bases align to TRBD1. The V gene's germline CDR1 is GTSNPN and CDR2 SVGIG (reference sequence). This CDR3 region has 18 residues. V was pared by 4 bases and J by 0 bases, with 10 bases of the junction left unmatched. DNA for the CDR3: TGTGCCTGGATTCCGTTGGGACAGGGGGCCTCCTCTGGAAACACCATATATTTT. The encoded protein is CAWIPLGQGASSGNTIYF. The full variable domain, its missing parts supplied by reference TRBV30 and TRBJ1-3, is SQTIHQWPATLVQPVGSPLSLECTVEGTSNPNLYWYRQAAGRGLQLLFYSVGIGQISSEVPQNLSASRPQDRQFILSSKKLLLSDSGFYLCAWIPLGQGASSGNTIYFGEGSWLTVV.

The V gene is TRBV30, the J gene TRBJ1-6; maybe TRBD1 (5 bases). This CDR3 is 15 amino acids long. CDR1 and CDR2 (germline): GTSNPN, SVGIG (reference sequence). V lost 0 bases and J lost 14, with 20 bases in between. The CDR3 region is CAWSVPRDGRWTLHF. As DNA, the CDR3 is TGTGCCTGGAGTGTACCTCGGGACGGAAGATGGACCCTCCACTTT.

The rearrangement uses TRBV19 and TRBJ2-7; 7 nucleotides match TRBD1. The CDR3 sequence is 14 residues long. V shed 6 bases, J shed 0 bases, and the junction held 5 bases outside the gene matches. CDR1 is LNHDA and CDR2 is SQIVND in the germline V gene (reference sequence). Here the CDR3 reads CASRPGQSSYEQYF. DNA for the CDR3: TGTGCCAGTAGACCGGGACAGTCCTCCTACGAGCAGTACTTC.

The chain uses TRBV4-3 and TRBJ2-1, with D possibly matching TRBD2 (6 bases). V was trimmed by 1 base and J by 4 bases, leaving 11 bases between them. The CDR3 has 15 residues. Germline CDR1 LGHNA, CDR2 YSLEER. The CDR3 loop reads CASSQVSGTYNEQFF. The CDR3 DNA is TGCGCCAGCAGCCAAGTATCCGGGACTTACAATGAGCAGTTCTTC.